This TCR beta chain is from a study of T cell repertoires in cytomegalovirus infection. This clonotype was counted between two and nine times. Its matching antigen is unknown. TCRdb used MiXCR to reprocess the reads, holding one entry per CDR3 protein. Among around 540,000 distinct CDR3 sequences listed, more than 30% were seen once. The germline V gene has CDR1 KGHDR and CDR2 SFDVKD. The germline V and J ends were trimmed by 9 bases and 0 bases, with 19 bases remaining between them. The CDR3 loop spans 16 amino acids. This clonotype was obtained from a human donor in good health (CMV status not recorded). Some clones in this sample may be carry-over from other donors' samples. The sample was cultured PBMCs, taken from culture after CMV antigen stimulation. The rearrangement uses TRBV24-1 and TRBJ2-5, with D unresolved. DNA of the CDR3: TGTGCCACCGGAGAACAGTTTCAGCCGTACCAAGAGACCCAGTACTTC. As protein: CATGEQFQPYQETQYF.